Following are 15 T cell receptor beta chains from one sample sequenced in a study of blood T cell repertoires in COVID-19. Data came from immunoSEQ multiplex PCR; TCRdb stores just in-frame clones and leaves some out. The sample has about 110,000 clones, approximately 86% seen once. Specimen: peripheral blood. The receptors shown here come from a woman aged 50 to 60 with active or convalescent COVID-19.

This chain connects TRBV7-6 to TRBJ2-5, with D unresolved. V gave up 3 bases and J gave up 2 bases, with 4 bases separating them. Germline assignment: CDR1 SGHVS and CDR2 FNYEAQ. This CDR3 has 12 amino acids. CDR3 bases: TGTGCCAGCAGCTTCTTGCAAGAGACCCAGTACTTC. Its protein product is CASSFLQETQYF.

This clone appeared once. The genes are TRBV24-1 and TRBJ2-1; 8 nucleotides line up with TRBD2. The J segment lost 8 bases and the V segment lost 8 bases, leaving 4 bases of the junction unmatched. The CDR3 length is 12 residues. The germline V gene has CDR1 KGHDR and CDR2 SFDVKD. The CDR3 is CATTGLEDEQFF. As DNA, the CDR3 is TGTGCCACCACGGGACTAGAAGATGAGCAGTTCTTC.

The chain couples TRBV6-2 or TRBV6-3 to TRBJ1-3, with a possible D match to TRBD1 (5 bases). Deletions cut 6 bases from V and 4 bases from J, with 13 bases between. The CDR3 runs 14 residues. Germline V gene sequence: CDR1 MNHEY, CDR2 SVGEGT. The CDR3 spells CASSSRVRGNTIYF. The CDR3 DNA is TGTGCCAGCAGCTCCAGGGTACGGGGAAACACCATATATTTT.

The chain uses TRBV27 and TRBJ1-5; D remains unclear. V was pared by 6 bases and J by 0 bases, with 6 bases between. Germline V gene sequence: CDR1 MNHEY, CDR2 SMNVEV (reference sequence). The CDR3 contains 13 residues. The CDR3: CASSRSSNQPQHF. The CDR3 coding sequence is TGTGCCAGCAGCCGTAGTAGCAATCAGCCCCAGCATTTT.

This clone came up once. This rearrangement joins TRBV5-1 to TRBJ2-1; tentatively, D is TRBD2 (6 bases). This CDR3 is built from 14 residues. Trimming removed 5 bases at V and 6 bases at J, with 15 bases between. Germline V CDR1 and CDR2: SGHRS, YFSETQ. CDR3 in DNA: TGCGCCAGCAGTGTAGCGGACCCCTTCAATGAGCAGTTCTTC. It is translated as CASSVADPFNEQFF.

The chain carries TRBV12-3 or TRBV12-4 and TRBJ2-5; no clear D gene. With 1 base removed from V and 4 bases from J, the gap between germline ends came to 7 bases. The CDR3 spans 13 residues. This CDR3 is CASSLDARETQYF. In DNA form, the CDR3 reads TGTGCCAGCAGTTTAGATGCGAGAGAGACCCAGTACTTC.

This clone appeared a single time. The chain joins TRBV28 to TRBJ2-1, with TRBD2 matching over 10 bases. The V gene end was trimmed by 3 bases and the J gene end by 2 bases; junction bases not matched to a gene: 1. Germline loops: CDR1 MDHEN, CDR2 SYDVKM. CDR3 length: 15 residues. CDR3 sequence: CASSFLAGAYNEQFF. The CDR3 DNA reads TGTGCCAGCAGTTTTCTAGCGGGGGCCTACAATGAGCAGTTCTTC. The entire variable domain, with the rest obtained from reference TRBV28 and TRBJ2-1, is as follows: DVKVTQSSRYLVKRTGEKVFLECVQDMDHENMFWYRQDPGLGLRLIYFSYDVKMKEKGDIPEGYSVSREKKERFSLILESASTNQTSMYLCASSFLAGAYNEQFFGPGTRLTVL.

The genes are TRBV6-5 and TRBJ1-2; D is possibly TRBD1 (6 bases). Trimming stripped 4 bases from V and 4 bases from J, with 16 bases between. The CDR3 is 15 amino acids. Germline lookup yields CDR1 MNHEY and CDR2 SVGAGI. CDR3 sequence (DNA): TGTGCCAGCAGTTCGTGGCAGGACAGCTTCTATGGCTACACCTTC. It encodes CASSSWQDSFYGYTF.

The chain joins TRBV10-3 to TRBJ1-6; D unresolved. CDR3 length: 13 residues. V was pared by 3 bases and J by 5 bases, with 5 bases between. Germline V gene lookup returns CDR1 ENHRY and CDR2 SYGVKD. CDR3 bases: TGTGCCATCAGTGACAGTAATAATTCACCCCTCCACTTT. Its translation is CAISDSNNSPLHF.

The CDR3 protein is CASSMPGYPPTGEQYF. The CDR3 bases are TGTGCCAGTAGTATGCCTGGCTACCCTCCTACGGGAGAGCAGTACTTC. The rearrangement joins TRBV19 to TRBJ2-7; a possible D gene is TRBD2 (5 bases). V was cut by 3 bases and J by 7 bases, with 22 bases left in between. Germline assignment: CDR1 LNHDA and CDR2 SQIVND (reference sequence). CDR3 length equals 16 residues.

The chain couples TRBV4-3 to TRBJ2-6; the D gene is possibly TRBD2 (6 bases). Germline V CDR1 and CDR2: LGHNA, YSLEER. V was trimmed by 0 bases and J by 0 bases, leaving 6 bases between them. This CDR3 contains 16 residues. Here the CDR3 reads CASSQEGGSGANVLTF. For the CDR3, the DNA is TGCGCCAGCAGCCAAGAGGGAGGCTCTGGGGCCAACGTCCTGACTTTC.

This clone was counted only a few times. The V gene is TRBV6-6, the J gene TRBJ1-2; D gene uncertain. Per the germline V gene, CDR1 is MNHNY and CDR2 is SVGAGI (reference sequence). The CDR3 length is 12 residues. Trimming cost V 6 bases and J 0 bases, with 5 bases left between them. CDR3 in amino acids: CASRAANYGYTF. The CDR3 DNA reads as TGTGCCAGCAGGGCGGCTAACTATGGCTACACCTTC.

Worth noting for this clone: Germline is not matched at one junction end, which may reflect a read error. V usage is TRBV7-7 and J usage is TRBJ2-1; 9 bases line up with TRBD2. This CDR3 region has 13 residues. Per the germline V gene, CDR1 is SSHAT and CDR2 is FNYEAQ (reference sequence). The CDR3 nucleotides are TGTGCTAGCAGCAGCGGGGGGAGGGGTGAGCAGTTCTTC. It yields the protein CASSSGGRGEQFF. The whole variable domain, filled in from reference TRBV7-7 and TRBJ2-1, reads GAGVSQSPRYKVTKRGQDVTLRCDPISSHATLYWYQQALGQGPEFLTYFNYEAQPDKSGLPSDRFSAERPEGSISTLTIQRTEQRDSAMYRCASSSGGRGEQFFGPGTRLTVL.

The rearrangement uses TRBV9 and TRBJ2-1; 11 nucleotides line up with TRBD1. Germline CDR1 is SGDLS and CDR2 is YYNGEE. This CDR3 is built from 15 residues. The V segment lost 4 bases and the J segment 7 bases; nucleotides outside the gene matches: 7. CDR3: CASSPRGQGVNEQFF. In DNA form, the CDR3 reads TGTGCCAGCAGCCCCCGGGGACAGGGGGTAAATGAGCAGTTCTTC.

This sequence joins TRBV12-3 or TRBV12-4 and TRBJ2-5; D remains ambiguous. V lost 3 bases to trimming and J lost 6 bases, with 11 bases between them. CDR3 length equals 13 residues. Here the CDR3 reads CASSFDIRKTQYF. Here the CDR3 DNA reads TGTGCCAGCAGTTTTGACATAAGGAAGACCCAGTACTTC.